The 12 T cell receptor beta chains below all came from one sample that was sequenced in a study of CD8+CD57+ T cells in acquired aplastic anemia. Whoever was chosen for sequencing had shown CD8+CD57+ cell expansion by flow cytometry. Genomic DNA constituted the template upon which TCR beta VDJ and CDR3 profiling was performed. From the reads, TCRdb called clonotypes with MiXCR, one entry per CDR3 protein. The sample shows 100,000 to 150,000 distinct CDR3 sequences, less than 50% of them seen only once. Sequencing was done on a sample of sorted CD4+, CD8+, or CD8+CD57+ T cells (not recorded which) from PBMCs. These receptors originate from a human donor with aplastic anemia.

This clonotype was seen repeatedly, ten times or more. The chain is built from TRBV2 and TRBJ2-3; tentatively, D is TRBD1 (6 bases). CDR1 and CDR2 from the germline V gene are SNHLY and FYNNEI. The V end lost 2 bases, the J end lost 2 bases, and 20 bases lay between the germline ends. The CDR3 runs 18 residues. The CDR3 nucleotides are TGTGCCAGCAGTGAAAATTCGAAGGGGGTCGGGGTCACAGATACGCAGTATTTT. As protein: CASSENSKGVGVTDTQYF.

This clonotype was observed many times. The CDR3 loop is CASSYPRPMGYEQYV. The CDR3, as DNA: TGTGCCAGCAGTTACCCGAGGCCCATGGGCTACGAGCAGTACGTC. The V and J genes are TRBV2 and TRBJ2-7; D remains unclear. CDR1 and CDR2 from the germline V gene are SNHLY and FYNNEI. Trimming cost V 5 bases and J 3 bases, with 17 bases left between them. This CDR3 has 15 residues.

In the case of this clonotype: This is likely a read error, given that the CDR3 carries no conserved phenylalanine or tryptophan at its end. The chain is built from TRBV20-1 and TRBJ2-5; D is ambiguous. The CDR3 runs 10 residues. V shed 7 bases and J shed 2 bases, with 5 bases lying between them. Germline V gene sequence: CDR1 DFQATT, CDR2 SNEGSKA (reference sequence). CDR3 region: CSVPQETQYL. CDR3 nucleotide sequence: TGCAGTGTTCCGCAAGAGACCCAGTACCTC.

This clonotype was observed at least ten times. The chain employs TRBV7-6 and TRBJ1-3, with D uncertain. Trimming cost V 5 bases and J 0 bases, with 14 bases left between them. CDR3 length: 16 amino acids. Germline lookup yields CDR1 SGHVS and CDR2 FNYEAQ. The CDR3 sequence: CASSPDPLASGNTIYF. The DNA for the CDR3 is TGTGCCAGCAGCCCTGACCCGTTGGCCTCTGGAAACACCATATATTTT.

This clonotype was seen many times. The rearrangement joins TRBV20-1 to TRBJ1-2; D call uncertain. The CDR3 loop spans 11 amino acids. Per germline, CDR1 DFQATT and CDR2 SNEGSKA (reference sequence). The CDR3: CRGGSASGYTF. The CDR3 DNA reads TGCAGGGGTGGGAGCGCATCTGGCTACACCTTC.

The rearrangement links TRBV7-8 to TRBJ2-7, with 12 positions matching TRBD2. J was trimmed by 6 bases and V by 3 bases; bases with no gene match: 6. Germline V lookup: CDR1 SGHVS, CDR2 FQNEAQ. CDR3 length equals 15 residues. The CDR3 region has the DNA TGTGCCAGCAGCTTGACGACTAGCGGGAGATCCGAGCAGTACTTC. Translated, it gives CASSLTTSGRSEQYF.

Ten or more counts support this clonotype. This chain joins TRBV7-2 and TRBJ2-3; the D call may be TRBD1 or TRBD2 (6 bases each). The CDR3 runs to 16 residues. Germline assignment: CDR1 SGHTA and CDR2 FQGNSA. V was cut by 0 bases and J by 0 bases, with 10 bases left in between. Here the CDR3 reads CASSLAGGSSTDTQYF. The DNA of the CDR3 is TGTGCCAGCAGCTTAGCAGGGGGGTCTAGCACAGATACGCAGTATTTT.

In this sample, this clonotype turned up many times. The V gene is TRBV7-9, the J gene TRBJ1-1; TRBD1 is a possible D gene (5 bases). The germline V and J ends were trimmed by 5 bases and 5 bases, with 15 bases remaining between them. The CDR3 extends over 14 amino acids. Germline V gene sequence: CDR1 SEHNR, CDR2 FQNEAQ (reference sequence). Here the CDR3 reads CASSAQGRETEAFF. The CDR3 region has the DNA TGTGCCAGCAGCGCCCAGGGAAGGGAGACTGAAGCTTTCTTT.

Comment on this clonotype: This may stem from a read error, because a much larger clone lies one nucleotide away. The DNA of the CDR3 is TGCGCCAGCAGCCAAGAAAGCGCATTATACTATGGCTACACCTTC. This translates into CASSQESALYYGYTF. The chain carries TRBV4-3 and TRBJ1-2, with no clear D. In germline, CDR1 is LGHNA, CDR2 YSLEER. The CDR3 contains 15 residues. Trimming shortened V by 0 bases and J by 3 bases, and 11 bases separated the two germline ends.

The genes are TRBV7-2 and TRBJ2-7, with D tentatively TRBD1 (5 bases). Between the trimmed V and J ends, which lost 4 bases and 2 bases, there was a span of 9 bases. The CDR3 loop spans 13 amino acids. Germline lookup yields CDR1 SGHTA and CDR2 FQGNSA. The CDR3 region is CASSSGHPYEQYV. Written as DNA, the CDR3 is TGTGCCAGCAGCTCAGGGCATCCCTACGAGCAGTACGTC.

At least ten counts were recorded for this clonotype. This rearrangement joins TRBV7-8 to TRBJ2-5, with D unclear. V lost 2 bases and J 1 base, leaving 8 bases between the germline ends. From germline, CDR1 is SGHVS and CDR2 FQNEAQ. The CDR3 extends over 14 amino acids. CDR3 DNA: TGTGCCAGCAGCTTACGCAGGACCCAAGAGACCCAGTACTTC. Its translation: CASSLRRTQETQYF.

Of note for this clonotype: Since no conserved phenylalanine or tryptophan closes the CDR3, a read error is the likely cause. The DNA is left out, because the CDR3 cannot be placed on it with certainty; the CDR3 is given as TCRdb lists it. The rearrangement uses TRBV15 and TRBJ2-6. The CDR3 is 17 residues long, ends included. Germline CDR1 reads LNHNV; CDR2 reads YYDKDF (reference sequence). The CDR3 reads CATSRADTLRSGANVQI.